These 28 T cell receptor beta chains were sequenced from one sample in a study of shared clonotypes between healthy human individuals. The repertoire was sequenced with immunoSEQ multiplex PCR; TCRdb's copy has only in-frame clones and lacks some. Of some 2,500,000 clones listed, approximately 94% are singletons. Sequenced sample: naive CD4+ T cells from PBMCs. Subset defined: CD45RA+ positively selected. All receptors come from a man between 18 and 29 years old in good health. Some clones in this sample may be carry-over from other donors' samples.

This clone appeared once. Other DNA sequences in this sample translate to the same CDR3. The chain couples TRBV4-2 to TRBJ2-2, with D perhaps TRBD1 (6 bases). The CDR3 is 15 amino acids. Germline V lookup: CDR1 LGHNA, CDR2 YNFKEQ. V was trimmed by 3 bases and J by 1 base, leaving 9 bases between them. CDR3 loop: CASSQTGGNTGELFF. CDR3 nucleotides: TGTGCCAGCAGCCAGACAGGCGGGAACACCGGGGAGCTGTTTTTT.

This rearrangement joins TRBV9 to TRBJ2-2; 7 bases map to TRBD2. From germline, CDR1 is SGDLS and CDR2 YYNGEE. There are 15 residues in the CDR3. J lost 2 bases, V lost 5 bases, and 6 bases had no gene match. CDR3 in amino acids: CASSSRTRNTGELFF. DNA of the CDR3: TGTGCCAGCAGTTCCCGGACTAGAAACACCGGGGAGCTGTTTTTT.

This rearrangement joins TRBV5-1 to TRBJ1-4; possible D gene TRBD1, 5 bases. Trimming removed 6 bases from V and 0 bases from J, with 9 bases in between. Looked up from germline, CDR1 is SGHRS and CDR2 is YFSETQ. This CDR3 region has 14 residues. This CDR3 is CASNQGATNEKLFF. CDR3 sequence (DNA): TGCGCCAGCAATCAGGGCGCAACTAATGAAAAACTGTTTTTT. Drawing the rest from reference TRBV5-1 and TRBJ1-4, the complete variable domain is KAGVTQTPRYLIKTRGQQVTLSCSPISGHRSVSWYQQTPGQGLQFLFEYFSETQRNKGNFPGRFSGRQFSNSRSEMNVSTLELGDSALYLCASNQGATNEKLFFGSGTQLSVL.

Only one count was recorded for this clone. The chain has TRBV30 and TRBJ2-7; TRBD1 matches 7 bases. V lost 5 bases and J lost 3; bases outside the gene matches: 10. CDR3 length: 14 amino acids. CDR1 and CDR2 (germline): GTSNPN, SVGIG (reference sequence). CDR3 region: CAWDHRGYGYEQYF. As DNA, the CDR3 is TGTGCCTGGGACCACAGGGGTTACGGCTACGAGCAGTACTTC.

The table lists this clone with a count of one. The same CDR3 arises from other DNA sequences in this sample as well. The genes are TRBV5-1 and TRBJ2-7, with 7 bases that match TRBD1. In germline, CDR1 is SGHRS, CDR2 YFSETQ. The ends lost 4 bases at V and 1 base at J; junction bases unmatched: 5. The CDR3 totals 14 residues. The CDR3 sequence: CASSTTGPSYEQYF. The DNA for the CDR3 is TGCGCCAGCAGCACGACAGGGCCGTCCTACGAGCAGTACTTC. Full variable domain (rest looked up from reference TRBV5-1 and TRBJ2-7): KAGVTQTPRYLIKTRGQQVTLSCSPISGHRSVSWYQQTPGQGLQFLFEYFSETQRNKGNFPGRFSGRQFSNSRSEMNVSTLELGDSALYLCASSTTGPSYEQYFGPGTRLTVT.

The chain uses TRBV7-8 and TRBJ2-1; tentatively, D is TRBD1 (5 bases). V gave up 6 bases and J gave up 0 bases, with 9 bases separating them. The germline gives CDR1 SGHVS, CDR2 FQNEAQ. This CDR3 contains 14 residues. CDR3 nucleotide sequence: TGTGCCAGCAGTCGACAGAGCTCCTACAATGAGCAGTTCTTC. Protein product: CASSRQSSYNEQFF.

V usage is TRBV4-1 and J usage is TRBJ2-5; D unresolved. CDR3 size: 15 residues. Germline V gene lookup returns CDR1 MGHRA and CDR2 YSYEKL. With 2 bases removed from V and 1 base from J, the gap between germline ends came to 11 bases. The CDR3 here is CASSQLGFAQETQYF. In DNA, the CDR3 is TGCGCCAGCAGCCAATTAGGGTTCGCCCAAGAGACCCAGTACTTC.

The CDR3: CASSTPGQTYGYTF. CDR3 coding DNA: TGCGCCAGCAGCACACCGGGACAGACCTATGGCTACACCTTC. The V and J genes are TRBV5-1 and TRBJ1-2; 7 bases map to TRBD1. The CDR3 runs to 14 residues. Trimming took 4 bases from V and 4 from J; bases not matched to a gene: 7. CDR1 SGHRS and CDR2 YFSETQ come from the germline V gene. Complete variable domain (other parts from reference TRBV5-1 and TRBJ1-2): KAGVTQTPRYLIKTRGQQVTLSCSPISGHRSVSWYQQTPGQGLQFLFEYFSETQRNKGNFPGRFSGRQFSNSRSEMNVSTLELGDSALYLCASSTPGQTYGYTFGSGTRLTVV.

This clone was detected a few times. The chain employs TRBV29-1 and TRBJ1-5, with TRBD1 as a possible D gene (5 bases). Trimming removed 4 bases from V and 6 bases from J, with 10 bases in between. The CDR3 covers 12 residues. Germline-derived CDR1 and CDR2 are SQVTM and ANQGSEA. This CDR3 reads CSVGEGSQPQHF. For the CDR3, the DNA is TGCAGCGTTGGTGAGGGGAGTCAGCCCCAGCATTTT. Variable domain in full (rest from reference TRBV29-1 and TRBJ1-5): SAVISQKPSRDICQRGTSLTIQCQVDSQVTMMFWYRQQPGQSLTLIATANQGSEATYESGFVIDKFPISRPNLTFSTLTVSNMSPEDSSIYLCSVGEGSQPQHFGDGTRLSIL.

This clone was counted once. The gene calls are TRBV5-5 and TRBJ2-7; D not resolved. Germline V gene sequence: CDR1 SGHKS, CDR2 YYEKEE (reference sequence). CDR3 length: 16 amino acids. The V end was cut by 3 bases, the J end by 0 bases, with 16 bases between. The CDR3 here is CASSSGLGSGSYEQYF. The CDR3 bases are TGTGCCAGCAGCTCGGGCCTGGGGTCGGGCTCCTACGAGCAGTACTTC.

V usage is TRBV11-2 and J usage is TRBJ2-1; 11 nucleotides agree with TRBD2. V gave up 11 bases and J gave up 5 bases; unmatched junction bases: 5. The CDR3 covers 13 residues. Germline V gives CDR1 SGHAT, CDR2 FQNNGV. This CDR3 is CALGLADHNEQFF. In DNA, the CDR3 is TGTGCCCTGGGACTAGCGGACCACAATGAGCAGTTCTTC.

Written as DNA, the CDR3 is TGTGCCAGCAGCAGGGTACAAATCGATACGGAGACCCAGTACTTC. Its translation is CASSRVQIDTETQYF. The chain is built from TRBV28 and TRBJ2-5; tentative D call: TRBD1 (5 bases). This CDR3 spans 15 amino acids. Trimming took off 6 bases at V and 5 bases at J, with 19 bases between the two ends. The germline CDR1 and CDR2 sequences are MDHEN and SYDVKM.

V and J are TRBV10-3 and TRBJ2-1; D ambiguous. There are 11 residues in the CDR3. Germline lookup yields CDR1 ENHRY and CDR2 SYGVKD. V was clipped by 6 bases and J by 6 bases, with 6 bases between them. The CDR3 here is CAIRGSNEQFF. CDR3 sequence (DNA): TGTGCCATCAGAGGATCCAATGAGCAGTTCTTC.

The gene calls are TRBV19 and TRBJ1-2; tentative D call: TRBD1 (5 bases). CDR1 is LNHDA and CDR2 is SQIVND in the germline V gene (reference sequence). CDR3 length: 13 amino acids. V was trimmed by 0 bases and J by 4 bases, leaving 6 bases between them. The CDR3 protein is CASSIDDSYGYTF. CDR3 DNA: TGTGCCAGTAGTATAGATGACAGCTATGGCTACACCTTC.

V gene TRBV11-2 combines with J gene TRBJ2-5; 14 bases line up with TRBD2. CDR1 is SGHAT and CDR2 is FQNNGV in the germline V gene. V was clipped by 1 base and J by 4 bases; unmatched bases: 2. The CDR3 length is 16 residues. The CDR3 nucleotides are TGTGCCAGCAGCTTAGGACTAGCGGGAGGGGGAGAGACCCAGTACTTC. Translated, it gives CASSLGLAGGGETQYF.

CDR3 in amino acids: CASSQERGRTNTGELFF. CDR3 bases: TGCGCCAGCAGCCAAGAACGGGGGCGGACGAACACCGGGGAGCTGTTTTTT. The chain joins TRBV4-1 to TRBJ2-2; D possibly uses TRBD1 or TRBD2 (6 bases each). The germline V and J ends were trimmed by 0 bases and 0 bases, with 11 bases remaining between them. CDR1 is MGHRA, CDR2 YSYEKL, per germline. CDR3 length: 17 amino acids.

The chain employs TRBV6-1 and TRBJ2-7, with TRBD2 matching 8 bases. The CDR3 consists of 15 residues. Trimming at V came to 8 bases and at J to 5 bases, leaving 14 bases not matched to a gene. Germline V gene data show CDR1 as MNHNS and CDR2 as SASEGT. CDR3 amino acids: CASARTSIRADEQYF. CDR3 DNA: TGTGCCAGCGCGAGGACTAGCATTAGGGCTGACGAGCAGTACTTC.

This sequence joins TRBV10-3 and TRBJ1-4; D perhaps matches TRBD1 (5 bases). From germline, CDR1 is ENHRY and CDR2 SYGVKD. The V end lost 4 bases, the J end lost 2 bases, and 14 bases lay between the germline ends. The CDR3 has 16 residues. This chain's CDR3 is CAISARQLSTNEKLFF. The CDR3 DNA follows: TGTGCCATCAGTGCGCGACAGCTCTCGACTAATGAAAAACTGTTTTTT.

The chain is built from TRBV13 and TRBJ2-2; TRBD2 matches 12 bases. This CDR3 region has 16 residues. V dropped 5 bases and J dropped 4; count of bases not matched to a gene: 5. CDR1 and CDR2 from the germline V gene are PRHDT and FYEKMQ (reference sequence). The CDR3 DNA reads as TGTGCCAGCAGCCCGCGACTAGCGGGAGCCACCGGGGAGCTGTTTTTT. Translated: CASSPRLAGATGELFF.

This clone was seen a handful of times. The chain has TRBV20-1 and TRBJ1-4; no reliable D call. The length of the CDR3 is 11 residues. The germline V and J ends were trimmed by 6 bases and 8 bases, with 10 bases remaining between them. Germline V gene lookup returns CDR1 DFQATT and CDR2 SNEGSKA (reference sequence). DNA of the CDR3: TGCAGTGCCGGTCCCGGGGAAAAACTGTTTTTT. This gives the protein CSAGPGEKLFF.

The chain's CDR3 is CASRLARRGRNSLAKNIQYF. The DNA of the CDR3 is TGTGCAAGTCGCTTAGCGCGGAGGGGACGGAATAGCCTAGCCAAAAACATTCAGTACTTC. This sequence joins TRBV12-2 and TRBJ2-4; the D segment call TRBD2 is taken from the table without a DNA check. TRBV12-2 is a listed pseudogene. The CDR3 covers 20 residues.

The chain uses TRBV19 and TRBJ1-1; tentatively, D is TRBD1 (6 bases). In germline, CDR1 is LNHDA, CDR2 SQIVND (reference sequence). V was clipped by 9 bases and J by 1 base, with 9 bases between them. This CDR3 is 12 amino acids long. DNA of the CDR3: TGTGCCAGCGGGGGACAGAACACTGAAGCTTTCTTT. Its protein product is CASGGQNTEAFF.

As to this clone: The sample has other DNA sequences that encode this CDR3 too. The genes are TRBV4-1 and TRBJ1-2; no firm D call. Trimming pared 3 bases from V and 3 bases from J, leaving 5 bases between. Germline V CDR1 and CDR2: MGHRA, YSYEKL. The CDR3 runs to 12 residues. As DNA, the CDR3 is TGCGCCAGCAGCCAGGGAGACTATGGCTACACCTTC. This translates into CASSQGDYGYTF.

This clone is a singleton in its sample. The V call is TRBV7-3, the J call TRBJ1-1; D gene ambiguous. The germline V gene encodes CDR1 SGHTA and CDR2 FQGTGA. This CDR3 is 13 amino acids long. V was trimmed by 1 base and J by 4 bases, leaving 7 bases between them. In DNA, the CDR3 is TGTGCCAGCAGCTTAAAGTGGGGCACTGAAGCTTTCTTT. Its translation: CASSLKWGTEAFF.

The chain recombines TRBV7-2 with TRBJ2-1, with D maybe TRBD2 (5 bases). The CDR3 runs 15 residues. CDR1 is SGHTA, CDR2 FQGNSA, per germline. Trimming removed 6 bases at V and 2 bases at J, with 14 bases between. This CDR3 reads CASSLRGPTYNEQFF. The DNA of the CDR3 is TGTGCCAGCAGTCTAAGAGGGCCAACCTACAATGAGCAGTTCTTC.

This clone appeared a single time. A read error may produce the germline difference seen at one junction end. The chain couples TRBV5-1 to TRBJ2-1, with D possibly being TRBD1 (7 bases). CDR3 length: 16 amino acids. Germline CDR1 SGHRS, CDR2 YFSETQ. CDR3 sequence reads: CARSRGGGGSYNEQFF. CDR3 nucleotide sequence: TGCGCCCGCAGCCGAGGAGGGGGCGGGTCCTACAATGAGCAGTTCTTC.

J is TRBJ1-1 and V is TRBV5-1, with D perhaps TRBD1 (6 bases). CDR1 is SGHRS, CDR2 YFSETQ, per germline. There are 14 residues in the CDR3. Deletions cut 0 bases from V and 6 bases from J, with 12 bases between. CDR3 nucleotide sequence: TGCGCCAGCAGCTTGGGGTCCGGGGGCCCTGAAGCTTTCTTT. Protein product: CASSLGSGGPEAFF.

The rearrangement links TRBV7-2 to TRBJ2-2, with TRBD2 matching over 11 bases. J lost 3 bases, V lost 3 bases, and 3 bases had no gene match. This CDR3 comprises 16 residues. Germline V gene sequence: CDR1 SGHTA, CDR2 FQGNSA. In DNA form, the CDR3 reads TGTGCCAGCAGCTTGATAGCGGGAGGGGACACCGGGGAGCTGTTTTTT. Protein sequence: CASSLIAGGDTGELFF.